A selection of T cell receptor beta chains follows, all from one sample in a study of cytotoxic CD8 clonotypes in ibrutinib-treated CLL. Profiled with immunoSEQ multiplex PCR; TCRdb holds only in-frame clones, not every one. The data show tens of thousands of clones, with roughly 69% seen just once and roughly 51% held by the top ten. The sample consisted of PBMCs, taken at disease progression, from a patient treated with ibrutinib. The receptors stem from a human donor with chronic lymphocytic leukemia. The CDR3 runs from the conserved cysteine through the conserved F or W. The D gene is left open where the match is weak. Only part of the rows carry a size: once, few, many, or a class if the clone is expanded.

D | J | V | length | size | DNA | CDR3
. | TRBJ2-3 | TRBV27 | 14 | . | TGTGCCAGCAGTTTTAGGGGCAGCACAGATACGCAGTATTTT | CASSFRGSTDTQYF
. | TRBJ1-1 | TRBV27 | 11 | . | TGTGCCAGCAGCTCGGTCACTGAAGCTTTCTTT | CASSSVTEAFF
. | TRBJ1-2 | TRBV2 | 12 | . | TGTGCCAGCAGTGAGGAAATGAGCGGCTACACCTTC | CASSEEMSGYTF
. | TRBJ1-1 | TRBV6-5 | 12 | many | TGTGCCAGCGCTGCGGGGAACACTGAAGCTTTCTTT | CASAAGNTEAFF
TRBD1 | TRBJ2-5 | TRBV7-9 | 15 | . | TGTGCCAGCAGCTTAGGCTGGACAGGGGCAGAGACCCAGTACTTC | CASSLGWTGAETQYF
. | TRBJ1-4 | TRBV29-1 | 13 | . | TGCAGCGTTGCTTCAACAGGGAATGAAAAACTGTTTTTT | CSVASTGNEKLFF
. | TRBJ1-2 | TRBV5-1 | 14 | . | TGCGCCAGCAGCAGATCAGCCAGCGAAGTTGGCTACACCTTC | CASSRSASEVGYTF
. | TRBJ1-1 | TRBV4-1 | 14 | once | TGCGCCAGCAGCCAACTTGTCTTTAGGACTGAAGCTTTCTTT | CASSQLVFRTEAFF
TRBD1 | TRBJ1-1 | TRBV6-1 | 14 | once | TGTGCCAGCAGTGAAGGGACAGGGGGATTCTTAGCTTTCTTT | CASSEGTGGFLAFF
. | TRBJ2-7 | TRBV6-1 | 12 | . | TGTGCCATCGTCGAAGGGGACTACGAGCAGTACTTC | CAIVEGDYEQYF
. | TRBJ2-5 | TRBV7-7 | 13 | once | TGTGCCAGCAGCTCTTCAGGGATCGAGACCCAGTACTTC | CASSSSGIETQYF
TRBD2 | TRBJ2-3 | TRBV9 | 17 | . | TGTGCCAGCAGCGTACCGAGCGGGGGGCGGATCACAGATACGCAGTATTTT | CASSVPSGGRITDTQYF
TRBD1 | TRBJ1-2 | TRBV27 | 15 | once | TGTGCCAGCAGTCCTGGACAGGGGACCTATGATGGCTACACCTTC | CASSPGQGTYDGYTF
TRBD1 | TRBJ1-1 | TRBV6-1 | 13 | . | TGTGCCAGCAGTGAACAGGGGGTCTCCGAAGCTTTCTTT | CASSEQGVSEAFF
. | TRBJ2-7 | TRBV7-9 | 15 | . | TGTGCCAGCAGCCCTCCGGAACCCTCGGACTTAAAGCAGTACTTC | CASSPPEPSDLKQYF
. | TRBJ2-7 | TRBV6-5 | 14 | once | TGTGCCAGCAGACGGGGGGCTAGCTCCTACGAGCAGTACTTC | CASRRGASSYEQYF
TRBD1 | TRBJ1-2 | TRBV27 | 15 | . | TGTGCCAGCAGTTTATATCCTACAGGGGACTATGGCTACACCTTC | CASSLYPTGDYGYTF
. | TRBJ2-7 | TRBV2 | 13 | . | TGTGCCAGCAGTGATTTGACCGACTACGAGCAGTACTTC | CASSDLTDYEQYF
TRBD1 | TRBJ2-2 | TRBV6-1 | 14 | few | TGTGCCAGCCGGGACAGGGCTAGGACCGGGGAGCTGTTTTTT | CASRDRARTGELFF
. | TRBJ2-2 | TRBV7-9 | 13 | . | TGTGCCAGCACCTCGGGGGGCAGCGGGGAGCTGTTTTTT | CASTSGGSGELFF
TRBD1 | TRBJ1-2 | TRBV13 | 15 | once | TGTGCCAGCAGCTTAGGACAGGGGGGTGACTATGGCTACACCTTC | CASSLGQGGDYGYTF
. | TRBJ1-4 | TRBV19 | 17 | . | TGTGCCAGTAGTGGGTTGGGCATCGGGGCAACTAATGAAAAACTGTTTTTT | CASSGLGIGATNEKLFF
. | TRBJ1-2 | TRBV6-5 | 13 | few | TGTGCCAGCAGTTGGAGTACTATGGGGGGCTACACCTTC | CASSWSTMGGYTF
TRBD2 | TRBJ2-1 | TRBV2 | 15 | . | TGTGCCAGCAGTGAAGACGGGGGGGCCCTCAATGAGCAGTTCTTC | CASSEDGGALNEQFF
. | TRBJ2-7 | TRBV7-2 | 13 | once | TGTGCCAGCAGCCCGTACCGGGGGATCGAGCAGTACTTC | CASSPYRGIEQYF
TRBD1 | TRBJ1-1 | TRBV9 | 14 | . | TGTGCCAGCAGCGTACGGGACAGGGGTCAGGAAGCTTTCTTT | CASSVRDRGQEAFF
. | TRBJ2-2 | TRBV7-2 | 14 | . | TGTGCCAGCAGCTTAGTTCCACTGGGCGGGGAGCTGTTTTTT | CASSLVPLGGELFF
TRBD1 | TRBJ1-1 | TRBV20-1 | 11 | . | TGCAGTGGGGACAGTGCCACTGAAGCTTTCTTT | CSGDSATEAFF
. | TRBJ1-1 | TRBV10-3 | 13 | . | TGTGCCATTCGGGACCCCGGACATGCTCAAGCTTTCTTT | CAIRDPGHAQAFF
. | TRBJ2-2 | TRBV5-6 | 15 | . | TGTGCCAGCAGCGCCCGGGCTCTTAACACCGGGGAGCTGTTTTTT | CASSARALNTGELFF
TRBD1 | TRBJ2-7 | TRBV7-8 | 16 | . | TGTGCCAGCAGCATACTTCCGGGACAGGGTTCCTACGAGCAGTACTTC | CASSILPGQGSYEQYF
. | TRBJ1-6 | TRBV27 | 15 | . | TGTGCCAGCAGTTTAGGAGACACCTATAATTCACCCCTCCACTTT | CASSLGDTYNSPLHF
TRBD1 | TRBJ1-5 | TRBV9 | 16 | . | TGTGCCAGCAGCGGTCCTTCACAGGGGCCGAATCAGCCCCAGCATTTT | CASSGPSQGPNQPQHF
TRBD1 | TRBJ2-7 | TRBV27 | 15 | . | TGTGCCAGCACTCTGGTGGGGACAGGGGACCACGAGCAGTACTTC | CASTLVGTGDHEQYF
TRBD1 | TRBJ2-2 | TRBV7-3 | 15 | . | TGTGCCAGCAGCCTCCGGGACAGGGATGTCGGGGAGCTGTTTTTT | CASSLRDRDVGELFF
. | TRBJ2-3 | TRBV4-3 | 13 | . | TGCGCCAGCAGCCAAATAGGGAGGGATACGCAGTATTTT | CASSQIGRDTQYF
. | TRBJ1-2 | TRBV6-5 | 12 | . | TGTGCCAGCAGTGACAGGAACTATGGCTACACCTTC | CASSDRNYGYTF
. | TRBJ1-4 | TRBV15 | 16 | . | TGTGCCACCAGCAGAGATGGAGGCGCAACTAATGAAAAACTGTTTTTT | CATSRDGGATNEKLFF
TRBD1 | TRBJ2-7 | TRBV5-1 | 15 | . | TGCGCCAGCAGCGCTGGACAGGGGCCCTCCTACGAGCAGTACTTC | CASSAGQGPSYEQYF
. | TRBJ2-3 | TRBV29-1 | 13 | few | TGCAGCGTTGTTGGGGTGGGCACAGATACGCAGTATTTT | CSVVGVGTDTQYF